The clone carrying this T cell receptor (beta chain) was found a few times. TCRdb re-analysed the 5' RACE reads in MiXCR, keeping a single row per CDR3 protein. The table includes 65,000 to 95,000 distinct CDR3 sequences, roughly 12% detected once. The sample comes from a study of early T cells in non-severe SARS-CoV-2 infection. The CDR3 spans 16 residues. Trimming shortened V by 3 bases and J by 0 bases, and 11 bases separated the two germline ends. From germline, CDR1 is SGHTA and CDR2 FQGNSA. The specimen was whole blood, collected at baseline. The V gene is TRBV7-2, the J gene TRBJ2-2; the D gene is possibly TRBD1 (5 bases). This sequence was found in an adult who was a healthcare worker with PCR-confirmed SARS-CoV-2 infection or an uninfected control (not recorded which). The donor label of this sample is uncertain. The CDR3 nucleotides read TGTGCCAGCAGCTTCCATCAGGGCGCGAACACCGGGGAGCTGTTTTTT. Translating gives CASSFHQGANTGELFF.